This entry lists 17 T cell receptor beta chains sequenced from one sample in a study of regulatory T cells in long-lasting Graves disease. Time point here: persistent/refractory GD, antithyroid drugs over 5 years with positive TRAb. The TCR library was prepared using RNA isolated from PBMCs. TCR beta libraries were built with iRepertoire HTBI primers and Arm-PCR of CDR3 regions. TCRdb re-analysed the multiplex PCR reads in MiXCR, keeping a single row per CDR3 protein. The sample carries more than 300,000 distinct CDR3 sequences, approximately 23% recorded once. Sample: peripheral blood mononuclear cells (PBMCs), taken when the disease was refractory, from a patient treated with antithyroid drugs. These TCRs come from a woman aged 40 to 50 with Graves disease.

A note on this clonotype: This sequence may be a read error, since a much larger clone differs from it by one base. V and J are TRBV2 and TRBJ1-3; D is unclear. CDR3 size: 15 residues. CDR1 is SNHLY, CDR2 FYNNEI, per germline. V dropped 3 bases and J dropped 2 bases, with 11 bases sitting between them. This CDR3 reads CASSDGLSPGNTIYF. Written as DNA, the CDR3 is TGTGCCAGCAGTGACGGATTAAGCCCTGGAAACACCATATATTTT.

This clonotype was recorded at least ten times. The chain is built from TRBV28 and TRBJ2-7; TRBD1 matches 8 bases. The CDR3 has 15 residues. Losses at the gene ends were 5 bases for V and 5 bases for J; bases not matched to a gene: 11. CDR1 and CDR2 (germline): MDHEN, SYDVKM. CDR3 loop: CASSQPSPGGNEQYF. In DNA, the CDR3 is TGTGCCAGCAGTCAACCCTCACCAGGGGGCAACGAGCAGTACTTC.

This clonotype was picked up a small number of times. The chain combines TRBV19 with TRBJ2-2; 7 positions agree with TRBD2. Losses at the gene ends were 6 bases for V and 5 bases for J; bases not matched to a gene: 6. CDR3 length: 14 amino acids. Germline V gene data show CDR1 as LNHDA and CDR2 as SQIVND (reference sequence). The CDR3 coding sequence is TGTGCCAGTAGGCTACAACTAGCGACCGGGGAGCTGTTTTTT. Protein product: CASRLQLATGELFF.

The chain uses TRBV20-1 and TRBJ1-5; D might be TRBD1 (5 bases). Germline V gene data show CDR1 as DFQATT and CDR2 as SNEGSKA (reference sequence). The CDR3 is 16 amino acids. V lost 4 bases, J lost 3 bases, and 19 bases lay in between. DNA for the CDR3: TGCAGTGCTATTCCTGACCCAACAGGTTACAATCAGCCCCAGCATTTT. Translation gives CSAIPDPTGYNQPQHF.

Remarks on this clonotype: One end of the junction fails to match germline, which may point to a read error. The chain recombines TRBV14 with TRBJ1-5; 7 bases fit TRBD1. CDR3 size: 11 residues. The germline V gene encodes CDR1 SGHDN and CDR2 FVKESK. CDR3 amino acids: CVSTTGRPQHF. The CDR3 DNA reads TGTGTCAGCACGACAGGGCGGCCCCAGCATTTT.

This clonotype was counted only a few times. The V gene is TRBV6-1, the J gene TRBJ2-2, with 12 bases fitting TRBD1. The CDR3 totals 15 residues. Trimming removed 6 bases from V and 6 bases from J; junction bases left unmatched: 5. The germline gives CDR1 MNHNS, CDR2 SASEGT. CDR3 residues: CASRPGTGGSGELFF. The DNA of the CDR3 is TGTGCCAGCAGACCCGGGACAGGGGGCTCCGGGGAGCTGTTTTTT.

The chain uses TRBV6-1 and TRBJ2-3; D remains ambiguous. CDR1 is MNHNS and CDR2 is SASEGT in the germline V gene. Between the trimmed V and J ends, which lost 6 bases and 3 bases, there was a span of 7 bases. This CDR3 is built from 12 residues. This chain's CDR3 is CASRTSTDTQYF. The DNA for the CDR3 is TGTGCCAGCAGGACGTCTACAGATACGCAGTATTTT.

This clonotype was found many times. The chain combines TRBV29-1 with TRBJ1-1; 9 bases agree with TRBD1. V gave up 7 bases and J gave up 1 base; unmatched junction bases: 7. CDR3 length: 14 amino acids. Germline values: CDR1 SQVTM, CDR2 ANQGSEA. CDR3 in DNA: TGCAGCGCCTCCGGGACAGGGAAGAACACTGAAGCTTTCTTT. It yields the protein CSASGTGKNTEAFF.

The V gene is TRBV24-1, the J gene TRBJ1-2; no clear D gene. The germline gives CDR1 KGHDR, CDR2 SFDVKD. V was pared by 3 bases and J by 8 bases, with 12 bases between. The length of the CDR3 is 13 residues. The CDR3 sequence: CATSDPLGGGYTF. The CDR3 DNA reads as TGTGCCACCAGTGATCCTCTAGGAGGCGGCTACACCTTC.

This clonotype has ten or more counts. CDR3 region: CASSHVGEAFF. CDR3 sequence (DNA): TGTGCCAGCAGCCACGTGGGTGAAGCTTTCTTT. This sequence joins TRBV14 and TRBJ1-1; D call uncertain. The V end was cut by 3 bases, the J end by 7 bases, with 6 bases between. Germline CDR1 SGHDN, CDR2 FVKESK. The CDR3 sequence is 11 residues long.

The chain recombines TRBV25-1 with TRBJ2-7; 8 bases are shared with TRBD1. With V trimmed by 1 base and J by 2 bases, 4 bases remained unmatched. Germline values: CDR1 MGHDK, CDR2 SYGVNS. This CDR3 is built from 15 residues. CDR3 bases: TGTGCCAGCAGTGAATTTAGGACAGGGACCTACGAGCAGTACTTC. Translation: CASSEFRTGTYEQYF.

The table lists this clonotype with many counts. The V gene is TRBV2, the J gene TRBJ2-4; 10 positions match TRBD2. This CDR3 comprises 12 residues. V was clipped by 10 bases and J by 9 bases; unmatched bases: 6. Germline V gives CDR1 SNHLY, CDR2 FYNNEI. CDR3 nucleotides: TGTGCCACCTTAAGACTAGCGGGCATTCAGTACTTC. Translation: CATLRLAGIQYF.

This clonotype was recorded only once. The junction departs from germline at one end; a sequencing error may be responsible. The rearrangement uses TRBV20-1 and TRBJ2-7; 8 bases match TRBD1. CDR3 length equals 14 residues. In germline, CDR1 is DFQATT, CDR2 SNEGSKA (reference sequence). This CDR3 is CSAGDRGYIYEQYF. DNA of the CDR3: TGCAGTGCTGGAGACAGGGGTTATATCTACGAGCAGTACTTC.

The chain couples TRBV28 to TRBJ1-4; D is possibly TRBD1 (5 bases). The CDR3 sequence is 15 residues long. CDR1 and CDR2 from the germline V gene are MDHEN and SYDVKM. With 1 base removed from V and 7 bases from J, the gap between germline ends came to 13 bases. In nucleotides, the CDR3 is TGTGCCAGCAGTTTATTTGGGGGGGGGGGTGAAAAACTGTTTTTT. It is translated as CASSLFGGGGEKLFF.

This clonotype turned up a few times. The genes are TRBV30 and TRBJ2-5, with D tentatively TRBD1 or TRBD2 (5 bases each). The CDR3 sequence is 15 residues long. Germline V gene lookup returns CDR1 GTSNPN and CDR2 SVGIG (reference sequence). The V end lost 1 base, the J end lost 1 base, and 13 bases lay between the germline ends. CDR3 in DNA: TGTGCCTGGAGTGCTCCGGGACGGCTCCAAGAGACCCAGTACTTC. Translation gives CAWSAPGRLQETQYF. Together with reference TRBV30 and TRBJ2-5, the CDR3 gives the full variable domain: SQTIHQWPATLVQPVGSPLSLECTVEGTSNPNLYWYRQAAGRGLQLLFYSVGIGQISSEVPQNLSASRPQDRQFILSSKKLLLSDSGFYLCAWSAPGRLQETQYFGPGTRLLVL.

At least ten counts were recorded for this clonotype. The genes are TRBV28 and TRBJ2-7; 9 nucleotides line up with TRBD2. V shed 4 bases, J shed 2 bases, and the junction held 3 bases outside the gene matches. Germline CDR1 is MDHEN and CDR2 is SYDVKM. This CDR3 region has 14 residues. This CDR3 is CASSSAGGPYEQYF. CDR3 DNA: TGTGCCAGCAGTTCAGCGGGAGGTCCCTACGAGCAGTACTTC. The entire variable domain, with the rest obtained from reference TRBV28 and TRBJ2-7, is as follows: DVKVTQSSRYLVKRTGEKVFLECVQDMDHENMFWYRQDPGLGLRLIYFSYDVKMKEKGDIPEGYSVSREKKERFSLILESASTNQTSMYLCASSSAGGPYEQYFGPGTRLTVT.

J is TRBJ1-6 and V is TRBV6-1; 7 positions match TRBD1. Germline assignment: CDR1 MNHNS and CDR2 SASEGT. The V segment lost 6 bases and the J segment 4 bases; nucleotides outside the gene matches: 12. CDR3 size: 17 residues. CDR3 bases: TGTGCCAGCAGCCGAGACAGGGCGGTATATTATAATTCACCCCTCCACTTT. It specifies CASSRDRAVYYNSPLHF.